This passage covers 10 T cell receptor beta chains from one sample sequenced in a study of early T cells in non-severe SARS-CoV-2 infection. MiXCR, applied by TCRdb to the 5' RACE reads, yields one record per CDR3 protein. The sample contains tens of thousands of distinct CDR3 sequences, 9.5% to 15% of which appear only once. Sequenced input: whole blood. The receptors derive from an adult who was a healthcare worker with PCR-confirmed SARS-CoV-2 infection or an uninfected control (not recorded which).

This clonotype was counted at least ten times. The rearrangement uses TRBV20-1 and TRBJ2-7; D is possibly TRBD1 or TRBD2 (5 bases each). This CDR3 contains 15 residues. With 3 bases removed from V and 0 bases from J, the gap between germline ends came to 15 bases. Germline CDR1 is DFQATT and CDR2 is SNEGSKA (reference sequence). The CDR3 reads CSASPGTGSSYEQYF. The CDR3, as DNA: TGCAGTGCTAGCCCCGGGACGGGAAGCTCCTACGAGCAGTACTTC.

This clonotype was detected ten times or more. This chain uses TRBV19 with TRBJ2-1, with 8 bases aligning to TRBD2. The CDR3 consists of 14 residues. J lost 8 bases, V lost 6 bases, and 9 bases had no gene match. Germline lookup yields CDR1 LNHDA and CDR2 SQIVND (reference sequence). The CDR3 bases are TGTGCCAGTAGGACCGGGACTAGGGTCGATGAGCAGTTCTTC. Its protein is CASRTGTRVDEQFF.

This clonotype appeared a few times. V is TRBV2 and J is TRBJ1-1; the match to TRBD1 covers 8 bases. The J segment lost 4 bases and the V segment lost 8 bases, leaving 9 bases of the junction unmatched. The CDR3 extends over 14 amino acids. Germline V CDR1 and CDR2: SNHLY, FYNNEI. The CDR3: CASVQGVAVTEAFF. In nucleotides, the CDR3 is TGTGCCAGCGTACAGGGGGTCGCCGTCACTGAAGCTTTCTTT. The whole variable domain, remainder taken from reference TRBV2 and TRBJ1-1, is EPEVTQTPSHQVTQMGQEVILRCVPISNHLYFYWYRQILGQKVEFLVSFYNNEISEKSEIFDDQFSVERPDGSNFTLKIRSTKLEDSAMYFCASVQGVAVTEAFFGQGTRLTVV.

This rearrangement joins TRBV5-1 to TRBJ1-3; D is perhaps TRBD1 (5 bases). Germline lookup yields CDR1 SGHRS and CDR2 YFSETQ. Trimming removed 0 bases from V and 0 bases from J, with 10 bases in between. The CDR3 covers 16 residues. The CDR3 protein is CASSLDWGVSGNTIYF. The CDR3, as DNA: TGCGCCAGCAGCTTGGATTGGGGGGTCTCTGGAAACACCATATATTTT. Full variable domain (missing parts from reference TRBV5-1 and TRBJ1-3): KAGVTQTPRYLIKTRGQQVTLSCSPISGHRSVSWYQQTPGQGLQFLFEYFSETQRNKGNFPGRFSGRQFSNSRSEMNVSTLELGDSALYLCASSLDWGVSGNTIYFGEGSWLTVV.

This clonotype has ten or more counts. The chain joins TRBV20-1 to TRBJ1-5; D is undetermined. Germline V gene data show CDR1 as DFQATT and CDR2 as SNEGSKA (reference sequence). This CDR3 is 14 amino acids long. Trimming stripped 5 bases from V and 2 bases from J, with 13 bases between. As DNA, the CDR3 is TGCAGTGCTGTAGACGGCGGCCGCAATCAGCCCCAGCATTTT. Translated: CSAVDGGRNQPQHF.

This clonotype is medium-sized by share. The rearrangement links TRBV3-1 to TRBJ2-1; 7 nucleotides line up with TRBD1. Germline V gene data show CDR1 as LGHDT and CDR2 as YNNKEL (reference sequence). Trimming took 5 bases from V and 6 from J; bases not matched to a gene: 10. The CDR3 has 15 residues. CDR3 DNA sequence: TGTGCCAGCAGCTATTGGACAGGACAGATCAATGAGCAGTTCTTC. It yields the protein CASSYWTGQINEQFF.

About this clonotype itself: A much larger clonotype is one base distant, so this may be a read error. The J gene is TRBJ2-3, the V gene TRBV20-1; D possibly corresponds to TRBD1 (6 bases). The CDR3 spans 13 residues. CDR1 is DFQATT, CDR2 SNEGSKA, per germline (reference sequence). The V and J ends lost 3 bases and 11 bases respectively, with 18 bases between them. CDR3 in amino acids: CSASRDNLGLQYF. The CDR3 nucleotides read TGCAGTGCTAGTAGGGACAACTTAGGACTGCAGTATTTT.

J is TRBJ2-2 and V is TRBV7-3; D remains unclear. The V gene's germline CDR1 is SGHTA and CDR2 FQGTGA. The V end lost 5 bases, the J end lost 0 bases, and 13 bases lay between the germline ends. The length of the CDR3 is 16 residues. CDR3 residues: CASSATRTANTGELFF. The CDR3 DNA follows: TGTGCCAGCAGCGCCACCAGGACGGCGAACACCGGGGAGCTGTTTTTT.

CDR3 loop: CASSLGTAGSPLHF. CDR3 DNA: TGTGCCAGCAGCCTCGGGACGGCAGGATCACCCCTCCACTTT. The rearrangement joins TRBV3-1 to TRBJ1-6; D possibly corresponds to TRBD1 (5 bases). V was cut by 4 bases and J by 10 bases, with 14 bases left in between. This CDR3 has 14 amino acids. CDR1 is LGHDT and CDR2 is YNNKEL in the germline V gene (reference sequence).

About this clonotype itself: A read error may account for a junction end that differs from germline. The genes are TRBV2 and TRBJ1-1; D perhaps matches TRBD1 (5 bases). Germline V gene sequence: CDR1 SNHLY, CDR2 FYNNEI. The CDR3 covers 13 residues. CDR3 region: CTSSEGVNTEAFF. CDR3 bases: TGTACCAGCAGTGAAGGGGTCAACACTGAAGCTTTCTTT.